This TCR beta chain was recorded in a study of blood T cell repertoires in COVID-19. Turning to the study itself: PBMCs, B-cell-depleted T cells, or T cells provided the cDNA or gDNA that made up the material.

Per the authors' pipeline: Estimation of nucleated cell counts was performed using reference gene primer amplification. Sequencing used immunoSEQ multiplex PCR; TCRdb keeps in-frame clones, though not all of them. V and J calls and clone size are as listed in that table; D and trimming were resolved from the DNA. The data contain about 100,000 clones, almost 90% of them seen just once; the ten biggest clones take up approximately 5%. The CDR3 runs to 14 residues. Germline values: CDR1 SGHDT, CDR2 YYEEEE. Trimming removed 4 bases at V and 6 bases at J, with 14 bases between. The origin of this receptor is a human donor in a cohort sampled during active COVID-19. The chain recombines TRBV5-6 with TRBJ1-5; no clear D. Sequenced input: peripheral blood. The CDR3 spells CASSPSRVRQPQHF. CDR3 nucleotides: TGTGCCAGCAGCCCGTCGAGGGTTCGTCAGCCCCAGCATTTT.